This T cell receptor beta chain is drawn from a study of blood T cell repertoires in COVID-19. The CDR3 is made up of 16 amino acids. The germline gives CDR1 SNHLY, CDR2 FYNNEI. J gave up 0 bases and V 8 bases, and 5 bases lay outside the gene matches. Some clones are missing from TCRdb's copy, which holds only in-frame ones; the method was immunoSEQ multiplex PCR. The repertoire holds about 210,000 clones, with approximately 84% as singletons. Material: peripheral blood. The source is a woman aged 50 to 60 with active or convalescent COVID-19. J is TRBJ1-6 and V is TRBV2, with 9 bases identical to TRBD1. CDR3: CASGGQGSSYNSPLHF. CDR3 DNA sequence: TGTGCCAGCGGGGGACAGGGAAGCTCCTATAATTCACCCCTCCACTTT.